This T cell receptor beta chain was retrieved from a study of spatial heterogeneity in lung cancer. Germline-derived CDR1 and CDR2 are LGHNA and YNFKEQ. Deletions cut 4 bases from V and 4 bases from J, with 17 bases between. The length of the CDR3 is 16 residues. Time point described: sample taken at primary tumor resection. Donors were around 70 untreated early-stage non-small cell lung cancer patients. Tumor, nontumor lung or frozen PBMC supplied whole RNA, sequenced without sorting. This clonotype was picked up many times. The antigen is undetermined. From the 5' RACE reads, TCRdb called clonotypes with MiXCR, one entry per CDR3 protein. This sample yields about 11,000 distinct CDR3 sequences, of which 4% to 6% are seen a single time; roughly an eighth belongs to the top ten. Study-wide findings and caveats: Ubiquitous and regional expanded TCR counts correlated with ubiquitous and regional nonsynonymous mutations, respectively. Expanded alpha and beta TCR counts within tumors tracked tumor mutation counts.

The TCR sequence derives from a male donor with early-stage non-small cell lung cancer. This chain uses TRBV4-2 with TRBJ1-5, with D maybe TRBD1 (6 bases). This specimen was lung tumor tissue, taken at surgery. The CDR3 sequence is CASSLTLGAPNQPQHF. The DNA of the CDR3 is TGTGCCAGCAGCCTCACCTTGGGGGCCCCAAATCAGCCCCAGCATTTT.